This paragraph reports one T cell receptor beta chain. TCRdb's table, derived via immunoSEQ multiplex PCR, lists solely in-frame clones and lacks some. The sample yields tens of thousands of clones, 80% to 90% seen once. The sample belongs to a study of OX40 agonist ivuxolimab in advanced cancers. The wider study: Therapy given before enrollment (anti-PD-1, anti-PD-L1 or anti-CTLA-4) was allowed, and around 44% had some.

V dropped 1 base and J dropped 5 bases, with 14 bases sitting between them. CDR3 length: 15 residues. The V gene's germline CDR1 is LNHDA and CDR2 SQIVND (reference sequence). Sequencing was performed on CD4+ or CD8+ T cells sorted from blood, taken in a trial of the OX40 agonist ivuxolimab. This TCR came from an adult with an advanced solid tumor such as melanoma, head and neck, liver or kidney cancer. V gene TRBV19 combines with J gene TRBJ1-2; D remains ambiguous. CDR3 DNA: TGTGCCAGTAGTATAGGGGCAGACCCCTCTTATGGCTACACCTTC. Translation gives CASSIGADPSYGYTF. Looking up the rest from reference TRBV19 and TRBJ1-2 gives the full variable domain: DGGITQSPKYLFRKEGQNVTLSCEQNLNHDAMYWYRQDPGQGLRLIYYSQIVNDFQKGDIAEGYSVSREKKESFPLTVTSAQKNPTAFYLCASSIGADPSYGYTFGSGTRLTVV.